Below are 13 T cell receptor beta chains sequenced from a single sample in a study of blood T cell repertoires in COVID-19. Libraries were prepared by immunoSEQ multiplex PCR; TCRdb keeps only in-frame clonotypes and omits some of them. The table records under 400,000 clones, 90% of them present only once. The sequencing sample was made of peripheral blood. The receptors stem from a woman between 25 and 40 years old with COVID-19, enrolled during active disease.

The V call is TRBV4-1, the J call TRBJ1-4; possibly TRBD1 for D (6 bases). The CDR3 length is 14 residues. The germline V gene has CDR1 MGHRA and CDR2 YSYEKL. Trimming took 3 bases from V and 8 from J, leaving 13 bases between them. The chain's CDR3 is CASSQSGTLEKLFF. DNA of the CDR3: TGCGCCAGCAGCCAGTCCGGGACACTAGAAAAACTGTTTTTT.

The chain has TRBV6-5 and TRBJ1-2, with D perhaps TRBD1 (6 bases). Germline values: CDR1 MNHEY, CDR2 SVGAGI. There are 13 residues in the CDR3. Trimming left V 8 bases short and J 6 bases short, with 16 bases between. The CDR3 region is CASLFQGSDGYTF. The DNA of the CDR3 is TGTGCCAGCCTCTTTCAGGGGTCGGATGGCTACACCTTC.

The chain employs TRBV7-6 and TRBJ1-1, with 8 bases that match TRBD1. This CDR3 region has 13 residues. V shed 9 bases, J shed 1 base, and the junction held 4 bases outside the gene matches. Germline V gene sequence: CDR1 SGHVS, CDR2 FNYEAQ. The CDR3 protein is CASQGAGNTEAFF. CDR3 DNA: TGTGCCAGTCAGGGGGCAGGGAACACTGAAGCTTTCTTT.

This sequence joins TRBV2 and TRBJ1-1; no firm D call. V was clipped by 1 base and J by 1 base, with 4 bases between them. This CDR3 contains 13 residues. CDR1 SNHLY and CDR2 FYNNEI come from the germline V gene. CDR3 DNA: TGTGCCAGCAGTGAAGTCTGGAACACTGAAGCTTTCTTT. Residues: CASSEVWNTEAFF.

The rearrangement links TRBV5-1 to TRBJ2-3; 7 bases match TRBD2. CDR3 length equals 15 residues. In germline, CDR1 is SGHRS, CDR2 YFSETQ. V dropped 0 bases and J dropped 7; count of bases not matched to a gene: 8. The CDR3 DNA follows: TGCGCCAGCAGCTTGGGTGCTAGCGGCCCGCATACGCAGTATTTT. It yields the protein CASSLGASGPHTQYF.

The chain has TRBV18 and TRBJ1-2; D not certain. V dropped 2 bases and J dropped 4 bases, with 5 bases sitting between them. The CDR3 runs to 12 residues. Germline values: CDR1 KGHSH, CDR2 LQKENI. For the CDR3, the DNA is TGTGCCAGCTCACCAGAGGCCTATGGCTACACCTTC. Translated: CASSPEAYGYTF. The whole variable domain, filled in from reference TRBV18 and TRBJ1-2, reads NAGVMQNPRHLVRRRGQEARLRCSPMKGHSHVYWYRQLPEEGLKFMVYLQKENIIDESGMPKERFSAEFPKEGPSILRIQQVVRGDSAAYFCASSPEAYGYTFGSGTRLTVV.

This clone was counted at least ten times. V gene TRBV6-5 combines with J gene TRBJ2-3, with D possibly matching TRBD1 (5 bases). With 5 bases removed from V and 1 base from J, the gap between germline ends came to 13 bases. Germline V gene data show CDR1 as MNHEY and CDR2 as SVGAGI. The CDR3 totals 15 residues. The CDR3 loop is CASSRDPTGTDTQYF. The CDR3 coding sequence is TGTGCCAGCAGTCGAGACCCGACAGGCACAGATACGCAGTATTTT.

J is TRBJ2-5 and V is TRBV2, with 8 bases that match TRBD2. The junction had 12 bases not matched to a gene; V was cut back by 7 bases and J by 5 bases. Germline V CDR1 and CDR2: SNHLY, FYNNEI. CDR3 length: 15 amino acids. CDR3 coding DNA: TGTGCCAGCAAGGCTAGCGGGTCCCCTCGGGAGACCCAGTACTTC. Its protein is CASKASGSPRETQYF.

This rearrangement joins TRBV7-9 to TRBJ2-7; 7 nucleotides align to TRBD2. The germline V gene has CDR1 SEHNR and CDR2 FQNEAQ (reference sequence). This CDR3 is built from 15 residues. J was trimmed by 0 bases and V by 5 bases; bases with no gene match: 7. CDR3 protein: CASSPGTKSSYEQYF. In nucleotides, the CDR3 is TGTGCCAGCAGCCCGGGGACTAAGAGCTCCTACGAGCAGTACTTC.

This chain links TRBV28 with TRBJ1-5; D not certain. The CDR3 loop spans 14 amino acids. Germline V CDR1 and CDR2: MDHEN, SYDVKM. V gave up 7 bases and J gave up 2 bases, with 12 bases separating them. The CDR3 nucleotides read TGTGCCAGCAAAGGTTTTGGAGGCAATCAGCCCCAGCATTTT. This gives the protein CASKGFGGNQPQHF.

A few counts support this clone. The chain employs TRBV5-4 and TRBJ2-7; 7 bases match TRBD1. CDR3 length equals 15 residues. Germline loops: CDR1 SGHNT, CDR2 YYREEE (reference sequence). J lost 3 bases, V lost 0 bases, and 6 bases had no gene match. CDR3 nucleotide sequence: TGTGCCAGCAGCTTGGCCCAAGGGGGCAGCTACGAGCAGTACTTC. Encoded protein: CASSLAQGGSYEQYF.

The rearrangement joins TRBV15 to TRBJ1-5; TRBD1 might be the D (5 bases). V was cut by 0 bases and J by 6 bases, with 9 bases left in between. The CDR3 has 14 amino acids. From germline, CDR1 is LNHNV and CDR2 YYDKDF (reference sequence). The CDR3 protein is CATSREGGGQPQHF. CDR3 bases: TGTGCCACCAGCAGAGAGGGGGGTGGTCAGCCCCAGCATTTT.

V usage is TRBV27 and J usage is TRBJ2-5, with 7 bases identical to TRBD1. Germline assignment: CDR1 MNHEY and CDR2 SMNVEV (reference sequence). The CDR3 totals 13 residues. J lost 1 base, V lost 6 bases, and 2 bases had no gene match. CDR3 protein: CASRRDSQETQYF. The CDR3 coding sequence is TGTGCCAGCAGACGGGACAGCCAAGAGACCCAGTACTTC.